Shown below are 23 T cell receptor beta chains from a single sample sequenced in a study of Graves' ophthalmopathy and Graves' hyperthyroidism. Amplification of the TCR beta CDR3 regions used RNA transcripts (as template). After a first-round RT-PCR with HTBI primers, a second-round multiplex PCR was run. From the multiplex PCR reads, TCRdb called clonotypes with MiXCR, one entry per CDR3 protein. The table lists about 170,000 distinct CDR3 sequences, 37% of them singletons, with roughly 5.2% in the top ten. Sequencing used peripheral blood. Every receptor here comes from a woman aged 40-49 years with Graves' ophthalmopathy.

This clonotype appeared many times. The chain combines TRBV10-3 with TRBJ1-1, with D possibly TRBD1 on 5 matching bases. The CDR3 length is 13 residues. CDR1 is ENHRY, CDR2 SYGVKD, per germline. V lost 7 bases to trimming and J lost 1 base, with 10 bases between them. The DNA for the CDR3 is TGTGCCATCACTCGGGGGGAGAACACTGAAGCTTTCTTT. Translation: CAITRGENTEAFF.

The V gene is TRBV24-1, the J gene TRBJ1-5; D call uncertain. V was cut by 0 bases and J by 2 bases, with 4 bases left in between. The germline CDR1 and CDR2 sequences are KGHDR and SFDVKD. The CDR3 has 14 residues. The CDR3 loop reads CATSDLSGNQPQHF. In DNA, the CDR3 is TGTGCCACCAGTGATTTGAGTGGCAATCAGCCCCAGCATTTT.

This clonotype was found many times. The J gene is TRBJ2-7, the V gene TRBV12-3 or TRBV12-4; 9 bases map to TRBD1. This CDR3 is built from 16 residues. With 2 bases clipped from V and 5 bases from J, the junction kept 10 bases outside the gene matches. The CDR3 DNA reads as TGTGCCAGCAGTTTACGAGGACGGACAGGGGACCACGAGCAGTACTTC. Protein: CASSLRGRTGDHEQYF.

Ten or more counts support this clonotype. V gene TRBV12-3 or TRBV12-4 combines with J gene TRBJ2-4; D gene unclear. CDR3 length equals 15 residues. Between the trimmed V and J ends, which lost 6 bases and 0 bases, there was a span of 12 bases. CDR3: CASSSDPIAKNIQYF. CDR3 sequence (DNA): TGTGCCAGCAGCTCGGACCCCATAGCCAAAAACATTCAGTACTTC.

The chain recombines TRBV6-1 with TRBJ1-3; no clear D. Between the trimmed V and J ends, which lost 3 bases and 1 base, there was a span of 10 bases. Germline assignment: CDR1 MNHNS and CDR2 SASEGT. This CDR3 has 15 amino acids. The CDR3 protein is CASSDSGYSGNTIYF. The CDR3 bases are TGTGCCAGCAGTGATTCGGGGTATTCTGGAAACACCATATATTTT.

The table lists this clonotype with many counts. V is TRBV29-1 and J is TRBJ2-7; D unresolved. Trimming took off 0 bases at V and 3 bases at J, with 6 bases between the two ends. Germline V gene data show CDR1 as SQVTM and CDR2 as ANQGSEA. The CDR3 is made up of 12 amino acids. The CDR3, as DNA: TGCAGCGTTGAAGATCGTCACTACGAGCAGTACTTC. It yields the protein CSVEDRHYEQYF.

This clonotype has only a few counts. The V gene is TRBV6-1, the J gene TRBJ2-7; D is unclear. From germline, CDR1 is MNHNS and CDR2 SASEGT. The CDR3 length is 14 residues. Trimming cost V 2 bases and J 4 bases, with 12 bases left between them. Here the CDR3 DNA reads TGTGCCAGCAGTGAAATGGGTGTTATTTACGAGCAGTACTTC. This translates into CASSEMGVIYEQYF.

This clonotype was recorded at least ten times. The genes are TRBV7-2 and TRBJ1-2; 8 bases are shared with TRBD1. Unmatched junction bases numbered 2, after V lost 1 base and J lost 4 bases. Germline V lookup: CDR1 SGHTA, CDR2 FQGNSA. There are 14 residues in the CDR3. CDR3: CASSLEGQAYGYTF. The CDR3, as DNA: TGTGCCAGCAGCTTAGAGGGACAGGCCTATGGCTACACCTTC.

The chain carries TRBV6-1 and TRBJ2-7; TRBD2 aligns across 7 bases. CDR1 MNHNS and CDR2 SASEGT come from the germline V gene. The CDR3 is 16 amino acids. After removal of 1 base from V and 3 bases from J, the junction contained 9 bases not matched to a gene. Here the CDR3 reads CASSEVGRQRDYEQYF. CDR3 DNA: TGTGCCAGCAGTGAAGTTGGTCGGCAGCGGGACTACGAGCAGTACTTC.

This clonotype was detected many times. The chain is built from TRBV20-1 and TRBJ1-1, with D possibly TRBD1 on 5 matching bases. V lost 3 bases, J lost 1 base, and 12 bases lay in between. The CDR3 is made up of 14 amino acids. The germline V gene encodes CDR1 DFQATT and CDR2 SNEGSKA (reference sequence). CDR3 nucleotides: TGCAGTGCTAGGCTTACAACAGGGAACACTGAAGCTTTCTTT. Translating it yields CSARLTTGNTEAFF.

This clonotype occurred a few times. The gene calls are TRBV5-4 and TRBJ1-4; D possibly corresponds to TRBD1 (5 bases). V dropped 0 bases and J dropped 3 bases, with 12 bases sitting between them. Germline V gene data show CDR1 as SGHNT and CDR2 as YYREEE (reference sequence). This CDR3 region has 16 residues. Here the CDR3 DNA reads TGTGCCAGCAGCTTGGCCGGGGGTCTCGCTAATGAAAAACTGTTTTTT. It translates to CASSLAGGLANEKLFF. Drawing the rest from reference TRBV5-4 and TRBJ1-4, the complete variable domain is ETGVTQSPTHLIKTRGQQVTLRCSSQSGHNTVSWYQQALGQGPQFIFQYYREEENGRGNFPPRFSGLQFPNYSSELNVNALELDDSALYLCASSLAGGLANEKLFFGSGTQLSVL.

The chain has TRBV12-3 or TRBV12-4 and TRBJ2-7; TRBD1 is a possible D gene (6 bases). The CDR3 spans 13 residues. Trimming removed 1 base at V and 9 bases at J, with 13 bases between. In DNA form, the CDR3 reads TGTGCCAGCAGTTTAGTCCCACAGGGCCGGCAGTACTTC. The encoded protein is CASSLVPQGRQYF.

The chain couples TRBV4-1 to TRBJ1-1; D not resolved. Trimming shortened V by 0 bases and J by 1 base, and 9 bases separated the two germline ends. This CDR3 spans 15 amino acids. In germline, CDR1 is MGHRA, CDR2 YSYEKL. CDR3 sequence reads: CASSQEGRTNTEAFF. In nucleotides, the CDR3 is TGCGCCAGCAGCCAAGAAGGGAGAACGAACACTGAAGCTTTCTTT.

This clonotype was found many times. The rearrangement links TRBV27 to TRBJ1-1; D possibly corresponds to TRBD1 (6 bases). Trimming took off 5 bases at V and 5 bases at J, with 18 bases between the two ends. Germline values: CDR1 MNHEY, CDR2 SMNVEV (reference sequence). This CDR3 has 15 amino acids. CDR3 amino acids: CASSRPQGTKTEAFF. In DNA form, the CDR3 reads TGTGCCAGCAGTCGACCGCAGGGGACCAAGACTGAAGCTTTCTTT.

This chain links TRBV2 with TRBJ2-4; D is possibly TRBD1 (6 bases). CDR1 is SNHLY and CDR2 is FYNNEI in the germline V gene. This CDR3 region has 14 residues. Trimming took off 8 bases at V and 5 bases at J, with 16 bases between the two ends. CDR3 sequence reads: CASSRSGVENIQYF. The CDR3 nucleotides are TGTGCCAGCTCCCGGTCAGGGGTTGAAAACATTCAGTACTTC.

This clonotype showed up many times. J is TRBJ2-2 and V is TRBV11-1, with TRBD1 matching 9 bases. Germline lookup yields CDR1 SGHAT and CDR2 FQDESV (reference sequence). Trimming at V came to 5 bases and at J to 6 bases, leaving 10 bases not matched to a gene. The CDR3 contains 16 residues. CDR3 sequence: CASSPTGGEAAGELFF. CDR3 DNA sequence: TGTGCCAGCAGCCCTACAGGGGGCGAGGCGGCCGGGGAGCTGTTTTTT.

At least ten counts were recorded for this clonotype. The V gene is TRBV13, the J gene TRBJ1-2, with TRBD1 matching over 8 bases. V shed 4 bases and J 6 bases; nucleotides not matched to a gene: 7. Per the germline V gene, CDR1 is PRHDT and CDR2 is FYEKMQ (reference sequence). The CDR3 is made up of 14 amino acids. The CDR3 DNA reads TGTGCCAGCAGCTACGGACAGGGTTACAATGGCTACACCTTC. It codes for CASSYGQGYNGYTF.

This clonotype was seen ten or more times. The chain uses TRBV7-3 and TRBJ2-5; unclear D gene. Germline CDR1 reads SGHTA; CDR2 reads FQGTGA. The CDR3 is 12 amino acids. Trimming stripped 4 bases from V and 10 bases from J, with 13 bases between. This chain's CDR3 is CASSSPGLDQYF. Written as DNA, the CDR3 is TGTGCCAGCAGCTCCCCTGGCCTCGACCAGTACTTC.

The chain has TRBV11-2 and TRBJ2-2; D call uncertain. This CDR3 is built from 14 residues. The germline CDR1 and CDR2 sequences are SGHAT and FQNNGV. With 5 bases removed from V and 5 bases from J, the gap between germline ends came to 12 bases. The CDR3 sequence is CASSVDALTGELFF. CDR3 coding DNA: TGTGCCAGCAGCGTGGACGCGTTAACCGGGGAGCTGTTTTTT.

The rearrangement uses TRBV30 and TRBJ2-6, with D uncertain. Trimming left V 1 base short and J 1 base short, with 8 bases between. This CDR3 contains 15 residues. CDR1 GTSNPN and CDR2 SVGIG come from the germline V gene (reference sequence). Here the CDR3 reads CAWSGQNSGANVLTF. The DNA of the CDR3 is TGTGCCTGGAGTGGTCAGAATTCTGGGGCCAACGTCCTGACTTTC.

This clonotype was seen repeatedly, ten times or more. The V gene is TRBV14, the J gene TRBJ1-2; unclear D gene. Trimming pared 0 bases from V and 6 bases from J, leaving 8 bases between. CDR3 length equals 13 residues. Germline CDR1 SGHDN, CDR2 FVKESK. The DNA of the CDR3 is TGTGCCAGCAGCCAAGAATTAGTGAATGGCTACACCTTC. It specifies CASSQELVNGYTF. The full variable domain, in which reference TRBV14 and TRBJ1-2 provide the parts outside the CDR3, is EAGVTQFPSHSVIEKGQTVTLRCDPISGHDNLYWYRRVMGKEIKFLLHFVKESKQDESGMPNNRFLAERTGGTYSTLKVQPAELEDSGVYFCASSQELVNGYTFGSGTRLTVV.

CDR3 coding DNA: TGTGCCAGCAGTGAACCGGGACTAGCGATCTACGAGCAGTACTTC. Translating gives CASSEPGLAIYEQYF. The chain employs TRBV6-1 and TRBJ2-7, with TRBD2 identical over 10 bases. V was pared by 2 bases and J by 3 bases, with 4 bases of the junction left unmatched. The germline V gene encodes CDR1 MNHNS and CDR2 SASEGT. This CDR3 has 15 residues.

This sequence joins TRBV28 and TRBJ1-2; the D gene is possibly TRBD1 (6 bases). CDR3 length: 13 amino acids. V was cut by 11 bases and J by 3 bases, with 16 bases left in between. CDR1 MDHEN and CDR2 SYDVKM come from the germline V gene. The CDR3 DNA reads TGTGCCTCTTACAGGGCGCTCTACTATGGCTACACCTTC. Its translation: CASYRALYYGYTF.